The following is a T cell receptor (beta chain) sequence with its context. No antigen is known for it. This may stem from a read error, because a much larger clone lies one nucleotide away. Constant-region priming of roughly 490 ng total RNA yielded TCR beta cDNA. For TCR beta, libraries were produced by three nested multiplex PCR rounds using slightly modified ARM-PCR. It was with TRBV1-TRBV30 forward primers and a C-beta reverse primer that the first two PCR rounds were run, at approximately 10 cycles each. TCRdb ran MiXCR on the multiplex PCR reads and lists one entry per CDR3 protein. This table holds fewer than 350,000 distinct CDR3 sequences, less than 65% found once. The data are from a study of tumor-infiltrating lymphocytes in primary liver carcinoma. Study information: The patient group consisted of men and women aged 30 to 69 years.

Findings of the study overall: The overlap of tumor-adjacent and tumor-blood pairs was smaller than that of tumor region pairs. CD4+ and CD8+ repertoires could not be compared in these unsorted bulk samples.

Trimming left V 6 bases short and J 5 bases short, with 14 bases between. The length of the CDR3 is 13 residues. In germline, CDR1 is LGHNA, CDR2 YSLEER. Unsorted whole blood supplied the RNA, and germline DNA was extracted too. Patients in the cohort were treatment-naive and living with chronic HBV infection. The sequence derives from a man aged 35 to 55 with primary liver carcinoma and hepatitis B virus infection. This rearrangement joins TRBV4-3 to TRBJ2-7, with D maybe TRBD1 (5 bases). Sequenced input: peripheral blood. The CDR3 region has the DNA TGCGCCAGCAGACTAACCTTACAGGACGAGCAGTACTTC. It specifies CASRLTLQDEQYF.